A selection of T cell receptor beta chains follows, all from one sample in a study of blood T cell repertoires in COVID-19. Here immunoSEQ multiplex PCR was the method, and the copy in TCRdb shows in-frame clones only, minus some. The sample has around 26,000 clones, around four fifths seen once. Sequenced sample: peripheral blood. These receptors were collected from a human donor in a cohort sampled during active COVID-19. Both conserved end residues are part of each CDR3. D genes are given only for firm matches. Where a row states a size, it is once, few, many or the class of an expanded clone; other rows omit it.

v_call	j_call	d_call	cdr3_length	clone_size	cdr3_aa	cdr3_nt
TRBV5-5	TRBJ2-4	NA	18	NA	CASSLAGIQALAKNIQYF	TGTGCCAGCAGCTTGGCGGGTATACAGGCCCTAGCCAAAAACATTCAGTACTTC
TRBV5-4	TRBJ1-6	TRBD1	15	NA	CASSLEGQPHSPLHF	TGTGCCAGCAGCTTGGAGGGACAGCCGCATTCACCCCTCCACTTT
TRBV24-1	TRBJ1-5	NA	12	NA	CATSDPGLPQHF	TGTGCCACCAGTGACCCGGGACTTCCCCAGCATTTT
TRBV7-2	TRBJ1-2	NA	15	once	CASSFLGGGDPGYTF	TGTGCCAGCAGCTTCCTAGGGGGGGGCGATCCTGGCTACACCTTC
TRBV27	TRBJ2-2	TRBD2	15	NA	CASSTSGRNTGELFF	TGTGCCAGCAGTACTAGCGGGAGGAACACCGGGGAGCTGTTTTTT
TRBV7-3	TRBJ2-6	NA	15	NA	CASSQGQPGANVLTF	TGTGCCAGCAGCCAAGGACAGCCTGGGGCCAACGTCCTGACTTTC
TRBV4-2	TRBJ2-1	TRBD2	21	NA	CASSQVGGGLGALRSRNEQFF	TGTGCCAGCAGCCAAGTAGGTGGGGGACTAGGGGCCCTCAGAAGCAGGAATGAGCAGTTCTTC
TRBV6-7	TRBJ2-7	TRBD2	15	NA	CASSILAGSPYEQYF	TGTGCCAGCAGTATACTAGCGGGATCCCCCTACGAGCAGTACTTC
TRBV7-9	TRBJ2-7	NA	13	NA	CASSFGEVYEQYF	TGTGCCAGCAGCTTTGGGGAGGTTTACGAGCAGTACTTC
TRBV28	TRBJ1-2	NA	14	NA	CASSPPSRGGGYTF	TGTGCCAGCAGTCCACCTTCCCGGGGGGGTGGCTACACCTTC
TRBV9	TRBJ1-2	NA	12	NA	CASRSDTYGYTF	TGTGCCAGCAGATCGGACACCTATGGCTACACCTTC
TRBV18	TRBJ2-3	NA	14	NA	CASSPPTRTDTQYF	TGTGCCAGCTCACCACCGACACGCACAGATACGCAGTATTTT